The 22 T cell receptor beta chains in this list originate from one sample, sequenced in a study of T cells in Graves' hyperthyroidism and ophthalmopathy. The source material, RNA transcripts, was used to amplify TCR beta CDR3 regions. TCR CDR3 underwent first-round RT-PCR with the HTBI primer set. TCRdb independently ran MiXCR on the multiplex PCR reads; one entry per CDR3 protein. In the table there are about 660,000 distinct CDR3 sequences, nearly 45% of which are singletons. What was sequenced was peripheral blood or thyroid tissue (not recorded which). All receptors come from an adult man with Graves' disease, either hyperthyroidism or ophthalmopathy (not recorded which).

In its sample, this clonotype was seen many times. The CDR3 loop reads CSVAPGTGGSGELFF. The CDR3 region has the DNA TGCAGCGTTGCGCCCGGGACAGGGGGCTCCGGGGAGCTGTTTTTT. The chain has TRBV29-1 and TRBJ2-2; 12 nucleotides match TRBD1. Trimming cost V 4 bases and J 6 bases; bases outside gene matches: 6. This CDR3 region has 15 residues. CDR1 and CDR2 from the germline V gene are SQVTM and ANQGSEA.

This clonotype was seen ten or more times. The chain employs TRBV5-1 and TRBJ2-7; D is undetermined. V lost 0 bases and J 6 bases, leaving 10 bases between the germline ends. The CDR3 runs 13 residues. In germline, CDR1 is SGHRS, CDR2 YFSETQ. CDR3 protein: CASSLGQASEQYF. The CDR3 coding sequence is TGCGCCAGCAGCTTGGGGCAGGCCAGCGAGCAGTACTTC. The entire variable domain, with the rest obtained from reference TRBV5-1 and TRBJ2-7, is as follows: KAGVTQTPRYLIKTRGQQVTLSCSPISGHRSVSWYQQTPGQGLQFLFEYFSETQRNKGNFPGRFSGRQFSNSRSEMNVSTLELGDSALYLCASSLGQASEQYFGPGTRLTVT.

This clonotype came up many times. The junction does not match germline at one end; this may be a read error. This chain joins TRBV29-1 and TRBJ2-3, with D perhaps matching TRBD1 or TRBD2 (6 bases each). This CDR3 region has 13 residues. CDR1 is SQVTM, CDR2 ANQGSEA, per germline. Here the CDR3 DNA reads TGCAGCCTTGAGGGGGGTAGCACAGATACGCAGTATTTT. It codes for CSLEGGSTDTQYF.

Here the CDR3 reads CASRHSGGQNTGELFF. Here the CDR3 DNA reads TGTGCCAGCAGACATAGCGGGGGACAGAACACCGGGGAGCTGTTTTTT. V usage is TRBV7-8 and J usage is TRBJ2-2; 9 nucleotides match TRBD2. The ends lost 6 bases at V and 1 base at J; junction bases unmatched: 6. The germline V gene encodes CDR1 SGHVS and CDR2 FQNEAQ. CDR3 size: 16 residues.

The chain recombines TRBV5-1 with TRBJ1-2; D is perhaps TRBD1 (5 bases). CDR1 and CDR2 from the germline V gene are SGHRS and YFSETQ. V gave up 4 bases and J gave up 8 bases, with 18 bases separating them. This CDR3 has 14 amino acids. The CDR3 spells CASSRTGALEGYTF. The CDR3 nucleotides read TGCGCCAGCAGCAGAACAGGCGCACTGGAAGGCTACACCTTC.

Details on this clonotype: An end of the junction does not agree with germline; a read error may underlie this. The V call is TRBV2, the J call TRBJ2-7; D could derive from TRBD1 or TRBD2 (5 bases each). The CDR3 spans 14 residues. Per germline, CDR1 SNHLY and CDR2 FYNNEI. CDR3 residues: CSARDRDGRLEQYF. DNA for the CDR3: TGCAGTGCTAGAGATCGGGACGGACGTCTCGAGCAGTACTTC. The full variable domain, completed using reference TRBV2 and TRBJ2-7, is EPEVTQTPSHQVTQMGQEVILRCVPISNHLYFYWYRQILGQKVEFLVSFYNNEISEKSEIFDDQFSVERPDGSNFTLKIRSTKLEDSAMYFCSARDRDGRLEQYFGPGTRLTVT.

This clonotype turned up a few times. The gene calls are TRBV5-6 and TRBJ1-1; D is uncertain. The length of the CDR3 is 13 residues. V lost 0 bases to trimming and J lost 6 bases, with 9 bases between them. Germline V gene sequence: CDR1 SGHDT, CDR2 YYEEEE. CDR3 sequence reads: CASSLADGSEAFF. The CDR3 nucleotides are TGTGCCAGCAGCTTGGCCGACGGGTCTGAAGCTTTCTTT.

Details on this clonotype: Given a much more abundant clone one base away, this may be a read error. This chain connects TRBV2 to TRBJ2-5; 12 bases agree with TRBD2. Germline values: CDR1 SNHLY, CDR2 FYNNEI. The CDR3 contains 14 residues. The CDR3, as DNA: TGTGCCAGCAGGACTAGCGGGAGTCGTGAGACCCGGTACTTC. It yields the protein CASRTSGSRETRYF.

This chain connects TRBV7-8 to TRBJ2-5; 14 bases line up with TRBD2. This CDR3 is built from 16 residues. V lost 3 bases, J lost 1 base, and 1 base stayed unmatched. From germline, CDR1 is SGHVS and CDR2 FQNEAQ. CDR3 in amino acids: CASSFGLAGGQETQYF. The CDR3 bases are TGTGCCAGCAGCTTCGGACTAGCGGGGGGCCAAGAGACCCAGTACTTC.

This clonotype was observed many times. V and J are TRBV20-1 and TRBJ1-4; D is ambiguous. Germline-derived CDR1 and CDR2 are DFQATT and SNEGSKA (reference sequence). Deletions cut 5 bases from V and 7 bases from J, with 14 bases between. The CDR3 runs to 13 residues. CDR3 in amino acids: CSALRRSGEKLFF. The CDR3 nucleotides read TGCAGTGCTCTAAGGCGAAGCGGTGAAAAACTGTTTTTT.

This clonotype was recorded once. The chain couples TRBV29-1 to TRBJ1-6; D is undetermined. Germline CDR1 SQVTM, CDR2 ANQGSEA. Trimming removed 6 bases from V and 5 bases from J, with 14 bases in between. This CDR3 comprises 14 residues. For the CDR3, the DNA is TGCAGCGTCGCCCGACTCCCTGATAATTCACCCCTCCACTTT. This encodes CSVARLPDNSPLHF.

Note on this clonotype: A clone one base away is much larger, so this may be a read error. This chain uses TRBV20-1 with TRBJ2-5; TRBD2 might be the D (5 bases). Matching the DNA end better, TRBJ2-7 makes the J call doubtful. The germline V gene has CDR1 DFQATT and CDR2 SNEGSKA (reference sequence). The CDR3 spans 13 residues. As DNA, the CDR3 is TGCAGTGCTAGAGATGAACTAGTCTACGAGCAGTACTTC. It is translated as CSARDELVYEQYF.

This clonotype was observed a few times. The V call is TRBV19, the J call TRBJ1-5, with D maybe TRBD1 (5 bases). The CDR3 consists of 14 residues. Trimming stripped 10 bases from V and 7 bases from J, with 20 bases between. Germline V gives CDR1 LNHDA, CDR2 SQIVND (reference sequence). The CDR3 DNA is TGTGCCACCTGGGTCGGAGGGGTCGGGCAGCCCCAGCATTTT. Translated: CATWVGGVGQPQHF. Complete variable domain (other parts from reference TRBV19 and TRBJ1-5): DGGITQSPKYLFRKEGQNVTLSCEQNLNHDAMYWYRQDPGQGLRLIYYSQIVNDFQKGDIAEGYSVSREKKESFPLTVTSAQKNPTAFYLCATWVGGVGQPQHFGDGTRLSIL.

The table lists this clonotype with many counts. At one boundary the junction diverges from the germline segment, which might be a read error. The V call is TRBV7-7, the J call TRBJ2-2, with 7 bases identical to TRBD1. Germline CDR1 and CDR2: SSHAT and FNYEAQ (reference sequence). This CDR3 has 15 amino acids. The CDR3 is CASSPGTANTGELFF. The CDR3 coding sequence is TGTGCTAGCAGCCCCGGGACAGCCAACACCGGGGAGCTGTTTTTT.

This sequence joins TRBV7-9 and TRBJ2-6, with a possible D match to TRBD2 (6 bases). In germline, CDR1 is SEHNR, CDR2 FQNEAQ (reference sequence). V gave up 3 bases and J gave up 0 bases, with 12 bases separating them. The CDR3 is 17 amino acids. The CDR3 sequence is CASSFGGVNSGANVLTF. CDR3 coding DNA: TGTGCCAGCAGCTTCGGAGGGGTTAACTCTGGGGCCAACGTCCTGACTTTC.

This clonotype was seen at least ten times. The chain joins TRBV20-1 to TRBJ1-1, with 9 nucleotides matching TRBD1. The ends lost 2 bases at V and 1 base at J; junction bases unmatched: 2. The CDR3 is made up of 14 amino acids. Looked up from germline, CDR1 is DFQATT and CDR2 is SNEGSKA (reference sequence). As DNA, the CDR3 is TGCAGTGCTAGACCGGGACAGGGGAACACTGAAGCTTTCTTT. Residues: CSARPGQGNTEAFF.

Note on this clonotype: The junction differs from germline at one of its ends, possibly a read error. The chain joins TRBV24-1 to TRBJ2-2, with a possible D match to TRBD2 (5 bases). Germline loops: CDR1 KGHDR, CDR2 SFDVKD. CDR3 length: 15 amino acids. The CDR3 loop reads CASTAGTANTGEQFF. For the CDR3, the DNA is TGTGCCAGCACCGCGGGTACCGCGAACACCGGGGAGCAGTTTTTT.

The CDR3 nucleotides read TGTGCCAGCAGCTCGGACTGGCCGAACTCACCCCTCCACTTT. It yields the protein CASSSDWPNSPLHF. The chain uses TRBV19 and TRBJ1-6; D ambiguous. Germline assignment: CDR1 LNHDA and CDR2 SQIVND (reference sequence). CDR3 length: 14 amino acids. Trimming stripped 9 bases from V and 10 bases from J, with 19 bases between.

CDR3 nucleotides: TGTGCCAGTAGTATCGGGACTAGCGGGAGAGGAGAGACCCAGTACTTC. Translation: CASSIGTSGRGETQYF. This chain connects TRBV19 to TRBJ2-5, with 14 bases aligning to TRBD2. This CDR3 contains 16 residues. CDR1 LNHDA and CDR2 SQIVND come from the germline V gene (reference sequence). Germline trimming cut 3 bases from V and 4 bases from J; bases unmatched to any gene: 4.

This sequence joins TRBV29-1 and TRBJ2-7, with TRBD2 matching 11 bases. Trimming removed 8 bases from V and 2 bases from J; junction bases left unmatched: 2. This CDR3 region has 12 residues. Germline values: CDR1 SQVTM, CDR2 ANQGSEA. The CDR3 sequence: CSSTSGAYEQYF. Written as DNA, the CDR3 is TGCAGCTCGACTAGCGGGGCCTACGAGCAGTACTTC.

V is TRBV12-3 or TRBV12-4 and J is TRBJ1-1; unclear D gene. CDR3 length: 14 amino acids. V lost 3 bases to trimming and J lost 1 base, with 9 bases between them. The CDR3 DNA sequence: TGTGCCAGCAGTTTTAGCCCATCGAACACTGAAGCTTTCTTT. Translating gives CASSFSPSNTEAFF.

This clonotype was counted at least ten times. The rearrangement joins TRBV15 to TRBJ1-2; no firm D call. V was trimmed by 2 bases and J by 1 base, leaving 5 bases between them. CDR3 length: 13 amino acids. CDR1 is LNHNV and CDR2 is YYDKDF in the germline V gene (reference sequence). The CDR3 loop reads CATSRQSNYGYTF. For the CDR3, the DNA is TGTGCCACCAGCAGACAGAGTAACTATGGCTACACCTTC.